Included here is one T cell receptor beta chain sequence, with context. Data came from immunoSEQ multiplex PCR; TCRdb stores just in-frame clones and leaves some out. Among 130,000 to 150,000 clones listed, 84% were seen once. This entry comes from a study of blood T cell repertoires in COVID-19. On the study more broadly: PBMCs, B-cell-depleted T cells, or T cells were the source of the cDNA or gDNA that made up the material.

CDR3 size: 16 residues. V gave up 4 bases and J gave up 1 base; unmatched junction bases: 8. Germline V gene sequence: CDR1 KGHSH, CDR2 LQKENI. Participants came from fewer than 25 US areas, aged roughly 18 to 95 years. Cohort placement rested on clinical history that participants reported themselves. Material for sequencing was PBMCs or T cells enriched from blood (not recorded which). This clonotype was sampled from a woman between 50 and 59 years old who had been exposed to COVID-19. V gene TRBV18 combines with J gene TRBJ2-7, with 9 bases aligning to TRBD1. CDR3 in amino acids: CASSHTPDRGSYEQYF. In nucleotides, the CDR3 is TGTGCCAGCTCACACACCCCGGACAGGGGTTCCTACGAGCAGTACTTC. Combining the CDR3 with reference TRBV18 and TRBJ2-7 gives the whole variable domain NAGVMQNPRHLVRRRGQEARLRCSPMKGHSHVYWYRQLPEEGLKFMVYLQKENIIDESGMPKERFSAEFPKEGPSILRIQQVVRGDSAAYFCASSHTPDRGSYEQYFGPGTRLTVT.